The T cell receptor beta chain described here comes from a study of glioma-infiltrating T cells after dendritic cell vaccination listed by TCRdb under 2016. Background for the entire study: Of the 15 glioblastoma patients in the cohort, all drawn from Phase I and II dendritic cell vaccination trials, 9 were newly diagnosed and 6 had recurrent disease. Patients received autologous tumor lysate-pulsed dendritic cell vaccination between the early 2000s and the early 2010s. To make the vaccine, monocyte-derived dendritic cells were cultured for about seven days with IL-4 and GM-CSF and then pulsed overnight with autologous tumor lysate. Each patient got three intradermal injections of the dendritic cell vaccine, spaced at biweekly intervals, in the arm below the axilla. Tumor-infiltrating lymphocyte content was quantified and tumor and blood repertoires were compared in dendritic cell-vaccinated glioblastoma patients by deep sequencing of TCR beta CDR3 regions. Survival after dendritic cell vaccination was correlated with TCR sequencing metrics, such as TIL content and the overlap between tumor and blood repertoires. Beyond this particular receptor, the publication reports: After dendritic cell vaccination, a higher estimated pretreatment TIL content predicted longer time to progression and longer overall survival. The cohort was small and heterogeneous, with few patients having full blood and tumor sets and even fewer initial-recurrent tumor pairs. TCR clonality showed no direct relationship with survival, which suggests that a diverse polyclonal response may matter. The response model built on TCR overlap across three groups was characterized as speculative, with prospective validation still needed.

Remarks on this clone: Its antigen remains undetermined. No much larger clone is present one base from it, and per-base qualities are unavailable.

TCRB CDR3 regions were amplified from 2 ug genomic DNA, or all available DNA if less, using the immunoSEQ assay. The multiplex PCR employed 60 forward primers targeting TCR V beta segments and 13 reverse primers targeting J beta segments. To estimate the number of reads per starting template, synthetic control templates were added to each sample at limiting dilution. Reads of 87 bp were generated by sequencing on the Illumina HiSeq System. The original pipeline was this. PCR and sequencing errors were removed by a nearest neighbor algorithm that merged closely related sequences. TCR overlap was measured as the percentage of unique tumor TCR beta sequences also present in the same patient's peripheral blood. TCRdb stores this immuneACCESS table with in-frame sequences only. Part of the clones is absent; in the studies checked, under half of the shortfall reflects unresolved V genes, and no reason is known for the rest. V, J and clone size derive from that table, while D and trimming were established from the DNA sequence. This sample has more than 95,000 clones in its table, and nearly 90% of those were observed once. The biggest ten clones account for over 2.5% of the sample.

The label giving this sample's time point can be read as: after dendritic cell vaccination, including at tumor progression/relapse. Patients were selected for having adequate residual fresh-frozen tumor tissue and more than two years of available survival data. An isocitrate dehydrogenase mutation was not carried by any of the glioblastoma patients, although molecular status was otherwise variable. PBMC were collected before vaccination, two weeks after the third vaccination, and at tumor progression if progression occurred. The Qiagen DNeasy Blood extraction Kit was used for extraction of genomic DNA. As encoded in the germline V gene (reference sequence), CDR1 is SGHAT while CDR2 is FQDESV. Germline trimming amounts to 1 base on V and 5 bases on J, with 4 as the count of junction bases outside the gene matches. The CDR3, cysteine through phenylalanine, is 15 amino acids long. Of all the DNA, just the CDR3 is kept, 45 bases in frame from base 1.

The sequence is built from TRBV11-1 and TRBJ2-1, and 8 bases in between align with TRBD1. Sequencing was performed on blood, taken after dendritic cell vaccination. The origin of this receptor is a human donor with glioblastoma. This receptor has the CDR3 CASSLERTGNNEQFF. The bases read TGTGCCAGCAGCTTAGAAAGGACAGGGAACAATGAGCAGTTCTTC.